The 26 T cell receptor beta chains listed next were all sequenced from one sample in a study of monozygotic twins with inflammatory bowel disease. TCRdb re-called the 5' RACE reads and gives one entry per CDR3 protein, without DNA. This sample's table reports roughly 100,000 distinct CDR3 sequences. The sequencing input was blood. These receptors were collected from a human donor with ulcerative colitis or Crohn's disease, or a healthy co-twin of an affected twin (not recorded which).

The V call is TRBV4-1, the J call TRBJ1-5; TCRdb names TRBD1, which stays unverified in the absence of DNA. In germline, CDR1 is MGHRA, CDR2 YSYEKL. CDR3 length: 13 residues. The CDR3 reads CASSVTGDQPQHF.

The chain has TRBV5-4 and TRBJ2-3; TCRdb indicates TRBD1, and absent DNA this call remains unverified. The germline gives CDR1 SGHNT, CDR2 YYREEE (reference sequence). The CDR3 totals 13 residues. The CDR3 sequence is CASSLQGTDTQYF.

V and J are TRBV5-1 and TRBJ2-1; TCRdb designates TRBD1, a call that cannot be tested without DNA. Germline loops: CDR1 SGHRS, CDR2 YFSETQ. CDR3 length equals 13 residues. Here the CDR3 reads CASSRDLGAEQFF. Variable domain in full (rest from reference TRBV5-1 and TRBJ2-1): KAGVTQTPRYLIKTRGQQVTLSCSPISGHRSVSWYQQTPGQGLQFLFEYFSETQRNKGNFPGRFSGRQFSNSRSEMNVSTLELGDSALYLCASSRDLGAEQFFGPGTRLTVL.

The rearrangement uses TRBV28 and TRBJ2-3; no DNA is available, so the TRBD2 call from TCRdb remains unchecked. Germline CDR1 and CDR2: MDHEN and SYDVKM. The CDR3 runs to 17 residues. The CDR3 region is CASLSPLAGPSTDTQYF.

The chain recombines TRBV11-2 with TRBJ2-7. The CDR3 loop spans 14 amino acids. In germline, CDR1 is SGHAT, CDR2 FQNNGV. Here the CDR3 reads CASSLGLEIGEQYF. The full variable domain, with the rest looked up from reference TRBV11-2 and TRBJ2-7, is EAGVAQSPRYKIIEKRQSVAFWCNPISGHATLYWYQQILGQGPKLLIQFQNNGVVDDSQLPKDRFSAERLKGVDSTLKIQPAKLEDSAVYLCASSLGLEIGEQYFGPGTRLTVT.

V gene TRBV11-2 combines with J gene TRBJ2-5; the TRBD1 assignment by TCRdb is unverifiable without DNA. The germline V gene encodes CDR1 SGHAT and CDR2 FQNNGV. The length of the CDR3 is 15 residues. This CDR3 is CASRPGSVLGETQYF.

The chain employs TRBV20-1 and TRBJ2-5; TCRdb reports TRBD2, a call that lacks DNA to check it against. The CDR3 length is 15 residues. In germline, CDR1 is DFQATT, CDR2 SNEGSKA (reference sequence). CDR3 sequence: CSAYASGREEETQYF.

J is TRBJ1-3 and V is TRBV30; TCRdb lists TRBD1, though no DNA is available to test this call. Germline V lookup: CDR1 GTSNPN, CDR2 SVGIG (reference sequence). The CDR3 has 13 residues. The CDR3 spells CAWGGTPGNTIYF.

V and J are TRBV12-3 or TRBV12-4 and TRBJ2-7; TCRdb selects TRBD1, and the lack of DNA leaves this call unchecked. The CDR3 totals 16 residues. The CDR3 is CASSTWDRQKPYEQYF.

This chain links TRBV5-1 with TRBJ2-5; there is no DNA to check the TCRdb D call of TRBD1. The CDR3 loop spans 14 amino acids. Looked up from germline, CDR1 is SGHRS and CDR2 is YFSETQ. This CDR3 reads CASSSDDRQETQYF.

The V gene is TRBV5-1, the J gene TRBJ2-1; TCRdb picks TRBD2, but there is no DNA to check that call. The CDR3 has 14 amino acids. Germline V gives CDR1 SGHRS, CDR2 YFSETQ. Here the CDR3 reads CASSATSGVNEQFF. Combining the CDR3 with reference TRBV5-1 and TRBJ2-1 gives the whole variable domain KAGVTQTPRYLIKTRGQQVTLSCSPISGHRSVSWYQQTPGQGLQFLFEYFSETQRNKGNFPGRFSGRQFSNSRSEMNVSTLELGDSALYLCASSATSGVNEQFFGPGTRLTVL.

This chain links TRBV14 with TRBJ2-5; there is no DNA to check the TCRdb D call of TRBD1. CDR3 length equals 18 residues. The germline CDR1 and CDR2 sequences are SGHDN and FVKESK. CDR3: CASSQGPGTGIHWETQYF.

The rearrangement links TRBV2 to TRBJ2-1; checking the TCRdb D call of TRBD1 is not possible without DNA. Germline assignment: CDR1 SNHLY and CDR2 FYNNEI. This CDR3 is built from 13 residues. The CDR3 protein is CASSINSQGEQFF.

J is TRBJ2-7 and V is TRBV3-1; absent DNA, TCRdb's TRBD2 call cannot be checked. The CDR3 has 15 residues. CDR1 and CDR2 from the germline V gene are LGHDT and YNNKEL (reference sequence). The CDR3 loop reads CASSQTSGTHYEQYF.

The V call is TRBV5-1, the J call TRBJ2-1. CDR3 length equals 13 residues. Germline V CDR1 and CDR2: SGHRS, YFSETQ. The CDR3 region is CASSLSQNNEQFF.

CDR3 region: CASGLSASGTDTQYF. The V and J genes are TRBV12-5 and TRBJ2-3; TCRdb selects TRBD2, and the lack of DNA leaves this call unchecked. Germline loops: CDR1 LGHNT, CDR2 FRNRAP. The CDR3 sequence is 15 residues long.

V and J are TRBV3-1 and TRBJ1-3; TCRdb designates TRBD1, a call that cannot be tested without DNA. CDR3 length: 14 amino acids. Germline CDR1 and CDR2: LGHDT and YNNKEL (reference sequence). This CDR3 is CASSQVGGLGTIYF.

The chain is built from TRBV5-6 and TRBJ2-2; without DNA, the TCRdb call of TRBD1 cannot be checked. The germline CDR1 and CDR2 sequences are SGHDT and YYEEEE. The CDR3 spans 14 residues. The CDR3 loop reads CASRYDRVAGELFF.

This chain connects TRBV5-1 to TRBJ2-2; TCRdb designates TRBD1, a call that cannot be tested without DNA. The CDR3 sequence is 15 residues long. Germline CDR1 and CDR2: SGHRS and YFSETQ. The CDR3 sequence: CASSLGRENTGELFF.

This rearrangement joins TRBV20-1 to TRBJ2-7. This CDR3 comprises 14 residues. Germline CDR1 reads DFQATT; CDR2 reads SNEGSKA (reference sequence). CDR3 amino acids: CSARESGGSYEQYF.

The rearrangement links TRBV6-2 or TRBV6-3 to TRBJ2-4; TCRdb's D call of TRBD2 is untestable without DNA. Germline V gene data show CDR1 as MNHEY and CDR2 as SVGEGT. The CDR3 runs to 20 residues. The CDR3 is CASSYSTGLAGGPAKNIQYF.

CDR3 residues: CATSDRGLAGEQFF. This rearrangement joins TRBV24-1 to TRBJ2-1; TCRdb outputs TRBD2, but without DNA this stays unchecked. Germline CDR1 reads KGHDR; CDR2 reads SFDVKD. CDR3 size: 14 residues.

The chain combines TRBV20-1 with TRBJ1-5. The germline CDR1 and CDR2 sequences are DFQATT and SNEGSKA (reference sequence). The CDR3 loop spans 13 amino acids. CDR3: CSARRGGNQPQHF.

The V call is TRBV6-1, the J call TRBJ2-6. This CDR3 spans 15 amino acids. CDR1 and CDR2 from the germline V gene are MNHNS and SASEGT. CDR3 sequence: CATNPSGSGANVLTF.

This CDR3 reads CATSRDISTPYEQYF. The chain carries TRBV15 and TRBJ2-7. CDR1 is LNHNV, CDR2 YYDKDF, per germline (reference sequence). This CDR3 spans 15 amino acids.

V is TRBV14 and J is TRBJ2-1; no DNA is available, so the TRBD2 call from TCRdb remains unchecked. Germline CDR1 reads SGHDN; CDR2 reads FVKESK. The CDR3 is 15 residues long. The CDR3 is CASSQIAGTYNEQFF.